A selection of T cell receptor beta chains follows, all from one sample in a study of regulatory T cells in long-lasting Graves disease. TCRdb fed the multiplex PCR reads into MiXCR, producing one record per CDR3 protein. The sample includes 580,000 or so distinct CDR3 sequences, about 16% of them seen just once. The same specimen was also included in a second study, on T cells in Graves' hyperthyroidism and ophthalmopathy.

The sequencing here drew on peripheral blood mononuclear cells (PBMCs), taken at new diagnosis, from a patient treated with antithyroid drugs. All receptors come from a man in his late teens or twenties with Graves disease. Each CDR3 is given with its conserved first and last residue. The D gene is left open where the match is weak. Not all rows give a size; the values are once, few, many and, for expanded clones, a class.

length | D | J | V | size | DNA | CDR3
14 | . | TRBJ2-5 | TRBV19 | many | TGTGCCAGTAGTAGCGGGGGCGGAGTGGAGACCCAGTACTTC | CASSSGGGVETQYF
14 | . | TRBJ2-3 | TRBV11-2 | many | TGTGCCAGCAGCTTAGGTCGGGGGACAGATACGCAGTATTTT | CASSLGRGTDTQYF
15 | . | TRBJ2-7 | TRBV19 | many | TGTGCCAGTAGTATAGCTGACAGGACCTCCTACGAGCAGTACTTC | CASSIADRTSYEQYF
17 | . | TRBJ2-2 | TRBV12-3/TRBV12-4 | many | TGTGCCAGCAGTTTGCTGGGGGCGGGGGTAATCACCGGGGAGCTGTTTTTT | CASSLLGAGVITGELFF
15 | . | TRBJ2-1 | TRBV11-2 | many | TGTGCCAGCAGCGCCCTGCAGGGGTCATACAATGAGCAGTTCTTC | CASSALQGSYNEQFF
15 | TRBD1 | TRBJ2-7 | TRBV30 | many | TGTGCCTGGCATGCACGGGACAGGGCCCCCTACGAGCAGTACTTC | CAWHARDRAPYEQYF
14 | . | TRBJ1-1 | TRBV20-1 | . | TGCAGTGCTAGCTCCAGTTCGGGCCCCAGTGAAGCTTTCTTT | CSASSSSGPSEAFF
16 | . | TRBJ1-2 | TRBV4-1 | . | TGCGCCAGCAGCTCGGACAAAAGAAAACGTAACTATGGCTACACCTTC | CASSSDKRKRNYGYTF
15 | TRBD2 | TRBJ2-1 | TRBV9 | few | TGTGCCAGCAGCGCCATGGGAGCGGGAAAACATGAGCAGTTCTTC | CASSAMGAGKHEQFF
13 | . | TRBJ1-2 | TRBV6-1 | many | TGTGCCAGCATTCCGAAGGGGTGGTATGGCTACACCTTC | CASIPKGWYGYTF
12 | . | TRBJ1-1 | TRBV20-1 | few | TGCAGTGCTACTCAGGGGAGCACTGAAGCTTTCTTT | CSATQGSTEAFF
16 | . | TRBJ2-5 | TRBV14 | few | TGTGCCAGCAGCCAAGTTGGAGGGGAAATCCAAGAGACCCAGTACTTC | CASSQVGGEIQETQYF
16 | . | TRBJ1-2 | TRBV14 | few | TGTGCCAGCAGCCAAGATTCGTACAGGACAAACTATGGCTACACCTTC | CASSQDSYRTNYGYTF
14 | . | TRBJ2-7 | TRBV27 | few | TGTGCCAGCAGTTCCAGCAGGGGTAGGAACGAGCAGTACTTC | CASSSSRGRNEQYF
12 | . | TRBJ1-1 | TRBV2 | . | TGTGCCAGCAGTGCAGTGTACACTGAAGCTTTCTTT | CASSAVYTEAFF
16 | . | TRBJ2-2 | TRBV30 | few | TGTGCCTGGAGTTCTGGGGACTTCTATACCTCCGGGGAGCTGTTTTTT | CAWSSGDFYTSGELFF
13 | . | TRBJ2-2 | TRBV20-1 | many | TGCAGTGCTAAGGCCACCTACACCGGGGAGCTGTTTTTT | CSAKATYTGELFF
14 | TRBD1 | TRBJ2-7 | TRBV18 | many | TGTGCCAGCTCACCTGGGACAGTGTCGGGCGAGCAGTACTTC | CASSPGTVSGEQYF
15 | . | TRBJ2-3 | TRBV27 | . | TGTGCCAGCAGTCCACTGGCCACAGGGCGGGATACGCAGTATTTT | CASSPLATGRDTQYF
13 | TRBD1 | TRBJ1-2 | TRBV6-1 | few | TGTGCCAGCACTAGACAGGGCTACTATGGCTACACCTTC | CASTRQGYYGYTF
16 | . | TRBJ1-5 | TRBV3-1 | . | TGTGCCAGCAGCCAAGAACCCAGGGCTAGCGATCAGCCCCAGCATTTT | CASSQEPRASDQPQHF
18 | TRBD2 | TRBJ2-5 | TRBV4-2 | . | TGTGCCAGCAGCCAAGGCCTTCTTAGCGGGAGATCTATGGAGACCCAGTACTTC | CASSQGLLSGRSMETQYF
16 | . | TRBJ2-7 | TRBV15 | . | TGTGCCACCAGCAGAGGAGCCCAGGACTTTGGCTACGAGCAGTACTTC | CATSRGAQDFGYEQYF